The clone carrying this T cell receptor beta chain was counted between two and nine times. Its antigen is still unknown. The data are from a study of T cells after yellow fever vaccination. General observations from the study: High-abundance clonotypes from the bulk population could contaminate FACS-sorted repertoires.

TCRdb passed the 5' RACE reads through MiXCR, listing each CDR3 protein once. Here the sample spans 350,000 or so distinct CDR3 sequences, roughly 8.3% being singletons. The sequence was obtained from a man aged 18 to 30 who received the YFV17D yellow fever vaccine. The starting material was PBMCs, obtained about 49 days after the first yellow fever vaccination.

CDR3: CASSQVAGPGGYTF. CDR3 DNA: TGTGCCAGCAGCCAAGTCGCGGGGCCAGGTGGCTACACCTTC. J is TRBJ1-2 and V is TRBV4-2; maybe TRBD1 (5 bases). With 1 base removed from V and 7 bases from J, the gap between germline ends came to 13 bases. The CDR3 extends over 14 amino acids. The V gene's germline CDR1 is LGHNA and CDR2 YNFKEQ.